This TCR beta chain was obtained from a study of shared clonotypes between healthy human individuals. Background on the study: A donor's plate count was three for CD4 naive and three for CD4 memory; CD8 naive had two and CD8 memory one.

Profiling relied on immunoSEQ multiplex PCR, and the TCRdb table lists in-frame clones only, not all of them. The sample gives about 1.1 million clones, 60% to 85% of which show up once; 0.89% is in the top ten. This clone was observed a few times. The antigen is unknown. It was into CD45RA+ naive and CD45RA-negative memory subsets that the CD4+ cells were split. The study, taken as a whole, reports: In general, naive subsets displayed greater estimated richness than memory subsets did. All-four-donor shared clonotypes had higher generation probabilities than non-shared clonotypes did.

This CDR3 spans 16 amino acids. Germline CDR1 and CDR2: SGDLS and YYNGEE. V lost 0 bases and J lost 5; bases outside the gene matches: 9. The J gene is TRBJ2-5, the V gene TRBV9; 8 nucleotides agree with TRBD2. Material for sequencing was memory CD4+ T cells from PBMCs. Noted subset: CD45RA-negative fraction. This TCR derives from a man between 18 and 29 years old in good health. Some clones in this sample may be carry-over from other donors' samples. The CDR3 is CASSVGEAGVGETQYF. The CDR3 DNA reads as TGTGCCAGCAGCGTAGGAGAAGCGGGGGTGGGGGAGACCCAGTACTTC.